This T cell receptor beta chain is drawn from a study of blood T cell repertoires in COVID-19. Looking at the study overall: PBMCs, B-cell-depleted T cells, or T cells were the source of the cDNA or gDNA that made up the material.

Repertoires were generated with immunoSEQ multiplex PCR, while TCRdb's copy carries only in-frame clones and drops some. The sample contains around 99,000 clones, approximately 87% of which appear only once. This clone was counted between two and nine times. The CDR3 has 15 residues. This chain uses TRBV21-1 with TRBJ1-2; no DNA check was done on the table's D call, TRBD1. TRBV21-1 is a pseudogene segment. The sequenced material came from peripheral blood. The source of this sequence is an older woman with acute or convalescent COVID-19. The CDR3 sequence is CASNLGQASNYGYTF. CDR3 nucleotides: TGTGCCAGCAACCTGGGACAGGCCTCTAACTATGGCTACACCTTC.